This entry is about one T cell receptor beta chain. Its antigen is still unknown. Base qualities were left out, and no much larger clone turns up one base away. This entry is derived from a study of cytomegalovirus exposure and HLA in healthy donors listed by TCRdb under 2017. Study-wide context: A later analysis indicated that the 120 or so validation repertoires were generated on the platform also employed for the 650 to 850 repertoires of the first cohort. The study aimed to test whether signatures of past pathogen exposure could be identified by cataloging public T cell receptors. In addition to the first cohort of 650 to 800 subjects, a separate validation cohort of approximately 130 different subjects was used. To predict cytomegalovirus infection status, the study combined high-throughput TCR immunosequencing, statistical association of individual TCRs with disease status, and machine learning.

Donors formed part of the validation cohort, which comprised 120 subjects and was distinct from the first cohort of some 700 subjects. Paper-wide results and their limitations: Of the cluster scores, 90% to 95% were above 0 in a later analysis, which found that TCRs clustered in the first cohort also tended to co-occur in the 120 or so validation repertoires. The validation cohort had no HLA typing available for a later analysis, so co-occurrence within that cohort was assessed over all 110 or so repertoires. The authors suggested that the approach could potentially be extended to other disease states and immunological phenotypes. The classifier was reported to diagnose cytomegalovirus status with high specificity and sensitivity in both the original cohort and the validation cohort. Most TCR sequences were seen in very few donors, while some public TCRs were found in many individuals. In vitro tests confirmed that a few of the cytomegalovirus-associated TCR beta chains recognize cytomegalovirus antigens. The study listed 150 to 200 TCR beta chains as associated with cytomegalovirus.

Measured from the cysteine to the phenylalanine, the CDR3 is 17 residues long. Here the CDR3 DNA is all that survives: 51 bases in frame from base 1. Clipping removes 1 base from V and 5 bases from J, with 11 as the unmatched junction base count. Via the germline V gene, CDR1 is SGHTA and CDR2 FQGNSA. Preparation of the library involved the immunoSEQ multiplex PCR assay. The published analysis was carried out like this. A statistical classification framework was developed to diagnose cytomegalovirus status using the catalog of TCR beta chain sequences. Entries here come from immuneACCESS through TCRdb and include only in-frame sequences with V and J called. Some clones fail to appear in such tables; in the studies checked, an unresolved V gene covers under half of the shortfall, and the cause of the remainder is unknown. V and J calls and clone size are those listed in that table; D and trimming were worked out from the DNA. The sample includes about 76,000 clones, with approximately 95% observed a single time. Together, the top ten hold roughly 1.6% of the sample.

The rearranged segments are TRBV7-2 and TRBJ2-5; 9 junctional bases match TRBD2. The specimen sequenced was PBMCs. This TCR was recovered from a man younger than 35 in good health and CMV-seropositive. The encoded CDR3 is CASSLGVRVAGVETQYF. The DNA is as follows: TGTGCCAGCAGCTTAGGGGTGAGGGTAGCGGGAGTGGAGACCCAGTACTTC.